The clone carrying this TCR beta chain was observed many times. Antigen: not known. Here immunoSEQ multiplex PCR was the method, and the copy in TCRdb shows in-frame clones only, minus some. The data show some 80,000 clones, with around 79% seen just once and approximately 5% held by the top ten. V lost 0 bases to trimming and J lost 9 bases, with 7 bases between them. Germline CDR1 is SGDLS and CDR2 is YYNGEE. The CDR3 totals 12 residues. The data are from a study of cytotoxic CD8 clonotypes in ibrutinib-treated CLL. Study results and limitations: Under treatment, the uncommon public clonotypes either contracted or remained stable.

Source: PBMCs, taken after 12 months of ibrutinib treatment. V gene TRBV9 combines with J gene TRBJ2-1; no clear D gene. This receptor was taken from a human donor with chronic lymphocytic leukemia. Here the CDR3 DNA reads TGTGCCAGCAGCGTAGCCGGGTCTGAGCAGTTCTTC. It is translated as CASSVAGSEQFF.